These T cell receptor beta chains were read from a single sample in a study of blood T cell repertoires in COVID-19. Sequencing was performed with immunoSEQ multiplex PCR; in TCRdb, only in-frame clones are kept and a portion is missing. This sample yields about 82,000 clones, of which just under 85% are seen a single time; 15% to 20% belongs to the top ten. The sequenced sample consisted of peripheral blood. These receptors came from a man older than 75 with active or convalescent COVID-19. Each CDR3 is given with its conserved first and last residue. A D gene is named only where the DNA matches it firmly. Expanded clones are given a class, and other clones once, few, many or no size at all.

v_gene,abundance,j_gene,d_gene,CDR3nt,CDR3aa
TRBV7-8,NA,TRBJ1-6,NA,TGTGCCAGCAGCTTAAGTCGACAGCAGAATTCACCCCTCCACTTT,CASSLSRQQNSPLHF
TRBV18,NA,TRBJ2-2,TRBD1,TGTGCCAGCTCACCACTAGCAGGGGGCGTTTCCGGGGAGCTGTTTTTT,CASSPLAGGVSGELFF
TRBV5-4,once,TRBJ2-1,NA,TGTGCCAGCAGCCCGCAGGGATACAATGAGCAGTTCTTC,CASSPQGYNEQFF
TRBV7-2,NA,TRBJ1-5,NA,TGTGCCAGCAGCCCCGTAGGAGGGGATAATCAGCCCCAGCATTTT,CASSPVGGDNQPQHF
TRBV6-1,NA,TRBJ1-4,TRBD1,TGTGCCAGCAGTGATCAGGGGGGAAATAATGAAAAACTGTTTTTT,CASSDQGGNNEKLFF
TRBV9,NA,TRBJ2-1,NA,TGTGCCATCGAGGGCCCTAACAATGAGCAGTTCTTC,CAIEGPNNEQFF
TRBV4-2,NA,TRBJ1-1,NA,TGTGCCAGCAGCCAAGATAGTAACAGCCTAAACACTGAAGCTTTCTTT,CASSQDSNSLNTEAFF
TRBV3-1/TRBV3-2,NA,TRBJ2-2,TRBD2,TGTGCCAGCAGCCTTTTTGGACTAGGTAACACCGGGGAGCTGTTTTTT,CASSLFGLGNTGELFF
TRBV6-5,NA,TRBJ2-1,TRBD2,TGTGCCAGCAGTACCGGGACTAGCGGGAATATTGAGCAGTTCTTC,CASSTGTSGNIEQFF
TRBV7-3,NA,TRBJ1-6,NA,TGTGCCAGCAGCTTAACAGGGGTGAATTCACCCCTCCACTTT,CASSLTGVNSPLHF
TRBV4-2,NA,TRBJ1-5,NA,TGTGCCAGCAGCCAGCACTATAGCAATCAGCCCCAGCATTTT,CASSQHYSNQPQHF
TRBV11-3,NA,TRBJ2-4,TRBD1,TGTGCCAGCAGCTTGACAGGGTTAGTGAACATTCAGTACTTC,CASSLTGLVNIQYF
TRBV19,NA,TRBJ1-1,NA,TGTGCCAGTAGACCCGACAGGAGGAACACTGAAGCTTTCTTT,CASRPDRRNTEAFF
TRBV7-9,NA,TRBJ1-2,NA,TGTGCCAGCAGCGTAGCTCAGGGCGCCTATGGCTACACCTTC,CASSVAQGAYGYTF
TRBV5-1,once,TRBJ2-2,NA,TGCGCCAGCAGCTTCCAGGGATACACCGGGGAGCTGTTTTTT,CASSFQGYTGELFF
TRBV2,NA,TRBJ2-1,TRBD2,TGTGCCAGCAGCCGACTAGCGGGGATCAACACCAATGAGCAGTTCTTC,CASSRLAGINTNEQFF
TRBV28,few,TRBJ1-1,NA,TGTGCCAGCAGCTTTCTTAGGGGCAGCACATCCACTGAAGCTTTCTTT,CASSFLRGSTSTEAFF
TRBV19,NA,TRBJ2-2,NA,TGTGCCAGTAGGGGCGTTGCGCTCGGGAACACCGGGGAGCTGTTTTTT,CASRGVALGNTGELFF
TRBV6-1,NA,TRBJ2-1,NA,TGTGCCAGCAGTGGAATAGGCGTATGGCAGACATACAATGAGCAGTTCTTC,CASSGIGVWQTYNEQFF
TRBV6-1,NA,TRBJ1-4,NA,TGTGCCAGCAGTGAACCGGGGGATGACGAAAAACTGTTTTTT,CASSEPGDDEKLFF
TRBV4-2,NA,TRBJ1-3,NA,TGTGCCAGCAGCCAAGATGGAGGGTTATGGAACACCATATATTTT,CASSQDGGLWNTIYF
TRBV2,NA,TRBJ2-5,TRBD1,TGTGCCAGCATAGAGGGGACAGGGGGCGAGAAACGGGAGACCCAGTACTTC,CASIEGTGGEKRETQYF
TRBV14,NA,TRBJ2-1,NA,TGTGCCAGCAGCCCGAGCCAGGGTCCCAATGAGCAGTTCTTC,CASSPSQGPNEQFF
TRBV24-1,NA,TRBJ2-3,TRBD2,TGTGCCACCAGTGATTTTCTAGCGGGAGACCCAGATACGCAGTATTTT,CATSDFLAGDPDTQYF
TRBV7-2,NA,TRBJ2-3,TRBD2,TGTGCCAGCAGCTCAACGAGGCTAGCGGGGGTTCGGTCAGATACGCAGTATTTT,CASSSTRLAGVRSDTQYF
TRBV19,NA,TRBJ2-2,TRBD1,TGTGCCAGTAGTATTCAGGGGGAGCTGCGCACCGGGGAGCTGTTTTTT,CASSIQGELRTGELFF
TRBV7-9,NA,TRBJ1-4,TRBD1,TGTGCCAGCAGCCAACCGGGACAGGGGCTCGATAATGAAAAACTGTTTTTT,CASSQPGQGLDNEKLFF
TRBV25-1,NA,TRBJ1-2,NA,TGTGCCAGCAGTGGGGGGACAATTTATAACTATGGCTACACCTTC,CASSGGTIYNYGYTF
TRBV6-5,NA,TRBJ1-4,NA,TGTGCCAGCAGTTACGGCTCAGGGGCTAATGAAAAACTGTTTTTT,CASSYGSGANEKLFF
TRBV14,NA,TRBJ1-1,NA,TGTGCCAGCAGCCAACAGGGCTACACTGAAGCTTTCTTT,CASSQQGYTEAFF
TRBV5-6,once,TRBJ2-1,NA,TGTGCCAGCAGCCGGGTCTATGAGCAGTTCTTC,CASSRVYEQFF
TRBV11-3,NA,TRBJ2-3,TRBD1,TGTGCCAGTGCTGGACAGGGAACCGATACGCAGTATTTT,CASAGQGTDTQYF